The sequence of this T cell receptor (beta chain) was determined in a study of patients and donors after allogeneic stem cell transplantation. One entry per CDR3 protein results from TCRdb running MiXCR on the RT-PCR reads. Among about a million distinct CDR3 sequences listed, more than 15% were seen once. There are 14 residues in the CDR3. Per the germline V gene, CDR1 is SGHRS and CDR2 is YFSETQ. Trimming at V came to 2 bases and at J to 7 bases, leaving 6 bases not matched to a gene. This clonotype originated in a human donor who was either an allogeneic HSCT recipient or a stem cell or donor lymphocyte infusion donor (not recorded which). It is not recorded whose cells these are; they may come from a transplant donor. Material for sequencing was blood, either unsorted or a sorted T cell fraction (not recorded which). V and J are TRBV5-1 and TRBJ2-5, with TRBD1 identical over 9 bases. CDR3 amino acids: CASSLRDRVGTQYF. For the CDR3, the DNA is TGCGCCAGCAGCTTACGGGACAGGGTAGGGACCCAGTACTTC.